This passage covers 27 T cell receptor beta chains from one sample sequenced in a study of blood T cell repertoires in COVID-19. Only in-frame clones appear in the TCRdb table, and some are missing; sequencing was by immunoSEQ multiplex PCR. Of roughly 300,000 clones in the sample, roughly 90% are singletons; the top ten hold around 18%. Material: PBMCs or T cells enriched from blood (not recorded which). These receptors were obtained from a woman aged 25 to 39 who had recovered from COVID-19.

The genes are TRBV28 and TRBJ2-7; D is possibly TRBD2 (6 bases). The CDR3 spans 13 residues. CDR1 is MDHEN and CDR2 is SYDVKM in the germline V gene. V was pared by 2 bases and J by 6 bases, with 11 bases between. The CDR3, as DNA: TGTGCCAGCAGTTTAGAGTTAGCGGTCGAGCAGTACTTC. Protein product: CASSLELAVEQYF.

V gene TRBV7-8 combines with J gene TRBJ2-3; D is perhaps TRBD2 (6 bases). Trimming cost V 5 bases and J 2 bases, with 17 bases left between them. The CDR3 spans 16 residues. The germline CDR1 and CDR2 sequences are SGHVS and FQNEAQ. For the CDR3, the DNA is TGTGCCAGCAGCCCACGAGGAGCGGGCACCACAGATACGCAGTATTTT. Amino acids: CASSPRGAGTTDTQYF.

The rearrangement joins TRBV24-1 to TRBJ2-1; possibly TRBD1 for D (6 bases). CDR1 and CDR2 from the germline V gene are KGHDR and SFDVKD. Trimming took off 0 bases at V and 6 bases at J, with 11 bases between the two ends. The CDR3 contains 15 residues. The chain's CDR3 is CATSDLWGPGNEQFF. DNA of the CDR3: TGTGCCACCAGTGATTTGTGGGGGCCGGGCAATGAGCAGTTCTTC.

The chain links TRBV18 to TRBJ2-5, with TRBD1 matching over 8 bases. After removal of 4 bases from V and 2 bases from J, the junction contained 6 bases not matched to a gene. Germline assignment: CDR1 KGHSH and CDR2 LQKENI. The CDR3 loop spans 15 amino acids. The DNA of the CDR3 is TGTGCCAGCTCACAAGCGACAGGGGCTCAAGAGACCCAGTACTTC. Residues: CASSQATGAQETQYF.

CDR3 protein: CASSQRRQGKTQYF. CDR3 coding DNA: TGTGCCAGCAGCCAACGGCGGCAGGGGAAGACCCAGTACTTC. The chain recombines TRBV3-1 (or the pseudogene TRBV3-2) with TRBJ2-5; a weak D match, TRBD1 (6 bases). Trimming left V 2 bases short and J 6 bases short, with 13 bases between. Looked up from germline, CDR1 is LGHDT and CDR2 is YNNKEL (reference sequence). This CDR3 spans 14 amino acids.

The chain has TRBV7-8 and TRBJ1-4, with no clear D. The V gene's germline CDR1 is SGHVS and CDR2 FQNEAQ. This CDR3 has 15 amino acids. Trimming removed 7 bases from V and 5 bases from J, with 17 bases in between. CDR3 sequence reads: CASNPAAGGNEKLFF. Here the CDR3 DNA reads TGTGCCAGCAACCCAGCGGCAGGAGGAAATGAAAAACTGTTTTTT. The full variable domain, with the rest looked up from reference TRBV7-8 and TRBJ1-4, is GAGVSQSPRYKVAKRGQDVALRCDPISGHVSLFWYQQALGQGPEFLTYFQNEAQLDKSGLPSDRFFAERPEGSVSTLKIQRTQQEDSAVYLCASNPAAGGNEKLFFGSGTQLSVL.

The gene calls are TRBV7-2 and TRBJ1-2, with unresolved D. With 5 bases removed from V and 4 bases from J, the gap between germline ends came to 20 bases. The CDR3 sequence is 16 residues long. Per germline, CDR1 SGHTA and CDR2 FQGNSA. This CDR3 is CASSPAFQFGLYGYTF. CDR3 DNA sequence: TGTGCCAGCAGCCCAGCCTTTCAATTCGGACTCTATGGCTACACCTTC.

The chain is built from TRBV12-3 or TRBV12-4 and TRBJ2-7; 9 bases match TRBD1. The CDR3 contains 12 residues. J gave up 12 bases and V 6 bases, and 9 bases lay outside the gene matches. The CDR3 sequence is CASSKGTGRLYF. CDR3 nucleotide sequence: TGTGCCAGCAGCAAAGGGACAGGGAGGTTGTACTTC.

This clone was counted only a few times. The chain uses TRBV7-8 and TRBJ2-1, with D uncertain. This CDR3 contains 12 residues. Looked up from germline, CDR1 is SGHVS and CDR2 is FQNEAQ. Trimming cost V 5 bases and J 8 bases, with 10 bases left between them. DNA of the CDR3: TGTGCCAGCAGCCCCCGATCGGATGAGCAGTTCTTC. It translates to CASSPRSDEQFF.

The J gene is TRBJ1-5, the V gene TRBV28; 7 positions agree with TRBD1. Germline V lookup: CDR1 MDHEN, CDR2 SYDVKM. The CDR3 runs 14 residues. J lost 2 bases, V lost 6 bases, and 4 bases had no gene match. The CDR3, as DNA: TGTGCCAGCAGGTGGACAGGCGGCAATCAGCCCCAGCATTTT. Translated: CASRWTGGNQPQHF.

J is TRBJ2-1 and V is TRBV28; D is unclear. The CDR3 extends over 12 amino acids. Germline values: CDR1 MDHEN, CDR2 SYDVKM. V was shortened by 7 bases and J by 1 base, with 5 bases between the two germline ends. The CDR3 spells CASTMSYNEQFF. In nucleotides, the CDR3 is TGTGCCAGCACAATGTCCTACAATGAGCAGTTCTTC. Using reference TRBV28 and TRBJ2-1 for the parts outside the CDR3, the full variable domain is DVKVTQSSRYLVKRTGEKVFLECVQDMDHENMFWYRQDPGLGLRLIYFSYDVKMKEKGDIPEGYSVSREKKERFSLILESASTNQTSMYLCASTMSYNEQFFGPGTRLTVL.

The CDR3 sequence is CASSQEGTGSNQPQHF. In nucleotides, the CDR3 is TGTGCCAGCAGCCAGGAGGGGACAGGGAGTAATCAGCCCCAGCATTTT. The chain has TRBV4-2 and TRBJ1-5; the match to TRBD1 covers 9 bases. The CDR3 extends over 16 amino acids. Germline assignment: CDR1 LGHNA and CDR2 YNFKEQ. Trimming at V came to 3 bases and at J to 4 bases, leaving 7 bases not matched to a gene.

This clone has only one observation. The chain links TRBV9 to TRBJ2-7, with 14 bases identical to TRBD2. The CDR3 runs to 17 residues. Germline-derived CDR1 and CDR2 are SGDLS and YYNGEE. The V and J ends lost 0 bases and 6 bases, in that order; junction bases with no gene match: 8. The CDR3 DNA is TGTGCCAGCAGCGTAGAGGGGACTAGCGGGAGTTTGGGCGAGCAGTACTTC. Its translation is CASSVEGTSGSLGEQYF.

This clone was seen a handful of times. The V and J genes are TRBV5-5 and TRBJ2-7; weak D call: TRBD1 (5 bases). Per the germline V gene, CDR1 is SGHKS and CDR2 is YYEKEE (reference sequence). Between the trimmed V and J ends, which lost 0 bases and 7 bases, there was a span of 20 bases. CDR3 size: 16 residues. CDR3 DNA: TGTGCCAGCAGCTTGGCCATGACAGTCCGTTTTTGGGAGCAGTACTTC. Amino acids: CASSLAMTVRFWEQYF.

V usage is TRBV6-5 and J usage is TRBJ2-2, with D uncertain. CDR3 length: 14 amino acids. V lost 6 bases to trimming and J lost 8 bases, with 16 bases between them. Germline V CDR1 and CDR2: MNHEY, SVGAGI. The CDR3 nucleotides are TGTGCCAGCAGGGCGGAGATCTTTGGGGGGGAGCTGTTTTTT. This sequence encodes CASRAEIFGGELFF.

The chain employs TRBV5-1 and TRBJ1-1; possibly TRBD1 for D (6 bases). CDR1 and CDR2 (germline): SGHRS, YFSETQ. The CDR3 runs 14 residues. V was trimmed by 0 bases and J by 5 bases, leaving 11 bases between them. CDR3 amino acids: CASSLERGATEAFF. In DNA form, the CDR3 reads TGCGCCAGCAGCTTGGAGCGGGGGGCGACTGAAGCTTTCTTT.

The V gene is TRBV5-1, the J gene TRBJ1-5; weak D call: TRBD1 (5 bases). The germline gives CDR1 SGHRS, CDR2 YFSETQ. This CDR3 is built from 15 residues. The V and J ends lost 3 bases and 5 bases respectively, with 15 bases between them. DNA for the CDR3: TGCGCCAGCAGCTGGGGCCCATCCCGGGATCAGCCCCAGCATTTT. Translated, it gives CASSWGPSRDQPQHF.

The chain joins TRBV4-3 to TRBJ1-1, with D tentatively TRBD1 (6 bases). This CDR3 contains 17 residues. Trimming took off 2 bases at V and 5 bases at J, with 21 bases between the two ends. CDR1 is LGHNA and CDR2 is YSLEER in the germline V gene. CDR3 coding DNA: TGCGCCAGCAGCCAAACGGGCGGGGGGCTGATTAGTACTGAAGCTTTCTTT. This gives the protein CASSQTGGGLISTEAFF.

CDR3 sequence (DNA): TGTGCCACCAGTGACTCGGGACAGGGCCAGCCCCAGCATTTT. Amino acid sequence: CATSDSGQGQPQHF. This chain joins TRBV24-1 and TRBJ1-5; 9 bases are a match to TRBD1. Trimming cost V 4 bases and J 7 bases; bases outside gene matches: 4. Germline V gives CDR1 KGHDR, CDR2 SFDVKD. This CDR3 spans 14 amino acids.

The chain couples TRBV19 to TRBJ1-2, with D perhaps TRBD1 (5 bases). Germline lookup yields CDR1 LNHDA and CDR2 SQIVND (reference sequence). The V gene lost 2 bases and the J gene lost 7 bases, with 11 bases spanning the gap. This CDR3 is built from 13 residues. The CDR3 DNA reads TGTGCCAGTAGTATATCACGACAGTCTGGCTACACCTTC. Its translation: CASSISRQSGYTF.

V gene TRBV7-3 combines with J gene TRBJ2-7; 8 nucleotides agree with TRBD1. Germline assignment: CDR1 SGHTA and CDR2 FQGTGA. V was pared by 1 base and J by 2 bases, with 7 bases of the junction left unmatched. The CDR3 extends over 16 amino acids. In DNA form, the CDR3 reads TGTGCCAGCAGCTTAAGCCCGGACAGGGCTGCCTACGAGCAGTACTTC. Translation gives CASSLSPDRAAYEQYF.

The V call is TRBV4-1, the J call TRBJ2-1, with 9 bases lining up with TRBD2. The CDR3 contains 14 residues. Germline-derived CDR1 and CDR2 are MGHRA and YSYEKL. J lost 8 bases, V lost 6 bases, and 8 bases had no gene match. CDR3 nucleotides: TGCGCCAGCAGACATATAGCGGGGGAGGATGAGCAGTTCTTC. As protein: CASRHIAGEDEQFF.

The J gene is TRBJ1-2, the V gene TRBV28, with D hard to call. V was clipped by 4 bases and J by 0 bases, with 9 bases between them. The CDR3 has 14 residues. Germline V gene lookup returns CDR1 MDHEN and CDR2 SYDVKM. The CDR3 nucleotides read TGTGCCAGCAGTTCCCCGGGGACTAACTATGGCTACACCTTC. Translation: CASSSPGTNYGYTF.

For this clone: Other DNA sequences from this sample encode an identical CDR3 as well. CDR3 loop: CASSDQGMNTEAFF. The CDR3 nucleotides are TGTGCCAGCAGTGACCAGGGGATGAACACTGAAGCTTTCTTT. The chain has TRBV2 and TRBJ1-1; TRBD1 is a possible D gene (6 bases). The CDR3 extends over 14 amino acids. From germline, CDR1 is SNHLY and CDR2 FYNNEI. Between the trimmed V and J ends, which lost 3 bases and 0 bases, there was a span of 8 bases.

The chain couples TRBV19 to TRBJ2-2, with a tentative D call TRBD1 (6 bases). The CDR3 spans 16 residues. CDR1 is LNHDA and CDR2 is SQIVND in the germline V gene (reference sequence). The V and J ends lost 5 bases and 1 base respectively, with 14 bases between them. The CDR3, as DNA: TGTGCCAGTAGTCCCAGGGGCGGCCTGAACACCGGGGAGCTGTTTTTT. The encoded protein is CASSPRGGLNTGELFF.

This clone has just one count. The chain employs TRBV5-6 and TRBJ2-3; a possible D gene is TRBD2 (7 bases). This CDR3 comprises 14 residues. Germline-derived CDR1 and CDR2 are SGHDT and YYEEEE. V lost 7 bases and J 5 bases, leaving 17 bases between the germline ends. The CDR3 protein is CASLRGGGEDTQYF. DNA of the CDR3: TGTGCCAGCTTACGCGGCGGGGGCGAAGATACGCAGTATTTT.

The rearrangement uses TRBV11-2 and TRBJ2-1; possibly TRBD1 for D (6 bases). Trimming removed 1 base at V and 1 base at J, with 11 bases between. The CDR3 loop spans 16 amino acids. The germline V gene has CDR1 SGHAT and CDR2 FQNNGV. DNA of the CDR3: TGTGCCAGCAGCTTAGGGGGACAACGGTCCTACAATGAGCAGTTCTTC. Translating gives CASSLGGQRSYNEQFF.